This T cell receptor beta chain derives from a study of T cell repertoires in cytomegalovirus infection. On the study more broadly: Alongside well-studied HLA-B-restricted CMV epitopes, recently identified HLA-C-restricted CMV epitopes were also used. Matching HLA type and CMV infection were both indicated by public TCR beta signatures.

Points on this clonotype: Antigen specificity is unknown.

CDR1 and CDR2 from the germline V gene are LGHNA and YNFKEQ. There are 19 residues in the CDR3. J gave up 5 bases and V 0 bases, and 13 bases lay outside the gene matches. MiXCR, applied by TCRdb to the reads, yields one record per CDR3 protein. The data show tens of thousands of distinct CDR3 sequences, approximately 22% seen once. Overall study findings and caveats: It was HLA-C-restricted CMV-specific TCR beta clonotypes that dominated the response ex vivo. People with CMV and the relevant HLA were identified by cumulative public TCR beta family frequency.

The sequencing here drew on CD8+ T cells from cultured PBMCs, taken from culture after CMV antigen stimulation. The clonotype originates from a human donor in good health (CMV status not recorded). Some clones in this sample may be carry-over from other donors' samples. The V gene is TRBV4-2, the J gene TRBJ2-5; 12 bases are shared with TRBD2. The CDR3 sequence: CASSQEGGTSGRAEETQYF. In DNA, the CDR3 is TGTGCCAGCAGCCAAGAGGGAGGGACTAGCGGGCGGGCCGAGGAGACCCAGTACTTC.